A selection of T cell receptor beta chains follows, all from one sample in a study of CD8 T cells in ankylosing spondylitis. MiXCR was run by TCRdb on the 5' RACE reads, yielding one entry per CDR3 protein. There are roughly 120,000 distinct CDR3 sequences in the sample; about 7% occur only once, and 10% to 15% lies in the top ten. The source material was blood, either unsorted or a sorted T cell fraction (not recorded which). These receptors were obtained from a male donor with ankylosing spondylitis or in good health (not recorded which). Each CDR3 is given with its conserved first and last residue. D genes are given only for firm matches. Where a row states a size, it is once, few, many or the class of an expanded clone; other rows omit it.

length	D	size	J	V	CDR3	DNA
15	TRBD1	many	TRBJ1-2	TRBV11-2	CASSLDGGQGYGYTF	TGTGCCAGCAGCTTAGATGGTGGACAGGGGTATGGCTACACCTTC
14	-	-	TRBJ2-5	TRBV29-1	CSAPGDWLGETQYF	TGCAGCGCCCCGGGTGATTGGCTAGGCGAGACCCAGTACTTC
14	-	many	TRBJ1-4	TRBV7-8	CASSARGGNEKLFF	TGTGCCAGCAGCGCCCGTGGAGGGAATGAAAAACTGTTTTTT
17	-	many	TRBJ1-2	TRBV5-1	CASSSTRTANHNYGYTF	TGCGCCAGCAGCTCGACCCGGACCGCCAACCATAACTATGGCTACACCTTC
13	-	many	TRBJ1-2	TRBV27	CASSPAGGYGYTF	TGTGCCAGCAGTCCCGCCGGCGGTTATGGCTACACCTTC
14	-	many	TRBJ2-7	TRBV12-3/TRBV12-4	CASSLGGQSYEQYF	TGTGCCAGCAGTTTGGGGGGACAGTCCTACGAGCAGTACTTC
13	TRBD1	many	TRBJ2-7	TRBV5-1	CASSTGQIYEQYF	TGCGCCAGCAGCACGGGACAGATCTACGAGCAGTACTTC
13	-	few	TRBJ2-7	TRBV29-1	CSVEGKALYEQYF	TGCAGCGTGGAGGGTAAGGCCCTTTACGAGCAGTACTTC
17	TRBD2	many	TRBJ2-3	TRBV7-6	CASSLRGTSGVTDTQYF	TGTGCCAGCAGCCTAAGGGGGACTAGCGGGGTCACAGATACGCAGTATTTT
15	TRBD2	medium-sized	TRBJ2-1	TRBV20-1	CSARGLATYWDEQFF	TGCAGTGCTAGAGGACTAGCAACCTACTGGGATGAGCAGTTCTTC
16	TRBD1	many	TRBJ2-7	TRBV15	CATSPLRDSLSYEQYF	TGTGCCACCAGCCCACTCCGGGACAGTCTCTCCTACGAGCAGTACTTC
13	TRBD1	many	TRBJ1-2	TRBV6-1	CASRQTGASGYTF	TGTGCCAGCAGACAGACAGGGGCTTCTGGCTACACCTTC
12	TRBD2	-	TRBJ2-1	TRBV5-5	CASSLWGGEQFF	TGTGCCAGCAGCTTGTGGGGGGGTGAGCAGTTCTTC
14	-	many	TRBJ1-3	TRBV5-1	CASSLAGIGNTIYF	TGCGCCAGCAGCTTGGCAGGGATCGGAAACACCATATATTTT
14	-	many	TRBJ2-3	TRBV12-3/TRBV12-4	CASSSQESTDTQYF	TGTGCCAGCAGTTCCCAGGAGAGCACAGATACGCAGTATTTT
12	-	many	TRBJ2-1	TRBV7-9	CASSSPGGEQFF	TGTGCCAGCAGCTCCCCCGGCGGTGAGCAGTTCTTC
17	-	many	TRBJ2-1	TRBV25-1	CASSGSPGGVSYNEQFF	TGTGCCAGCAGTGGGTCCCCCGGCGGGGTCTCCTACAATGAGCAGTTCTTC
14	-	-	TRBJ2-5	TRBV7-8	CASSLVSVIETQYF	TGTGCCAGCAGCTTAGTTAGCGTTATTGAGACCCAGTACTTC
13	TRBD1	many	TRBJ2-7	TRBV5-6	CASSLYGTGEQYF	TGTGCCAGCAGCTTGTACGGGACAGGGGAGCAGTACTTC
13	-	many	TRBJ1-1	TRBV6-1	CGVGGLRGTEAFF	TGTGGAGTTGGGGGCCTCCGGGGCACTGAAGCTTTCTTT
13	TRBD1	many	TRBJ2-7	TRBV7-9	CASSQDRGSEQYF	TGTGCCAGCAGCCAAGACAGGGGAAGCGAGCAGTACTTC
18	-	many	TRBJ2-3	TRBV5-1	CASSFRFPGRHSTDTQYF	TGCGCCAGCAGCTTTCGGTTTCCGGGCAGACATAGCACAGATACGCAGTATTTT
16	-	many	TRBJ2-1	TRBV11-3	CASSLVGGSVSNEQFF	TGTGCCAGCAGCTTGGTTGGGGGGTCGGTCTCCAATGAGCAGTTCTTC
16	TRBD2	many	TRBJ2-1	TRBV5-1	CASSVTGTTRYNEQFF	TGCGCCAGCAGCGTCACCGGGACTACACGGTACAATGAGCAGTTCTTC
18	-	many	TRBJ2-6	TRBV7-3	CASSLLPPSYSGANVLTF	TGTGCCAGCAGCTTATTACCCCCTTCCTACTCTGGGGCCAACGTCCTGACTTTC
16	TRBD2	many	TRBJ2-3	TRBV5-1	CASSLEASGVSDTQYF	TGCGCCAGCAGCTTGGAAGCTAGCGGGGTGTCGGATACGCAGTATTTT
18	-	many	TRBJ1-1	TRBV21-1	CASRYPVGQHYLNTEAFF	TGTGCCAGCAGATATCCGGTGGGACAGCACTACCTGAACACTGAAGCTTTCTTT
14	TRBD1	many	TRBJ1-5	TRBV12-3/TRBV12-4	CASSRDRDNQPQHF	TGTGCCAGCAGCCGGGACAGGGACAATCAGCCCCAGCATTTT
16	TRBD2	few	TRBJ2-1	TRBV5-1	CASSLAGGSSYNEQFF	TGCGCCAGCAGCTTGGCCGGCGGGAGCTCCTACAATGAGCAGTTCTTC
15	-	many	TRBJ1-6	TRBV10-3	CAISESSAANSPLHF	TGTGCCATCAGTGAGTCTTCGGCAGCGAATTCACCCCTCCACTTT
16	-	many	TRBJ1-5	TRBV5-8	CASSLGTAFSNQPQHF	TGTGCCAGCAGCTTGGGGACAGCCTTTAGCAATCAGCCCCAGCATTTT
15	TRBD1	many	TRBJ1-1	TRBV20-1	CSARARDRVRTEAFF	TGCAGTGCTAGAGCCCGGGACAGGGTGAGGACTGAAGCTTTCTTT
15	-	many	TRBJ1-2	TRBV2	CASSELRQPSYGYTF	TGTGCCAGCAGTGAACTTCGGCAGCCGAGCTATGGCTACACCTTC
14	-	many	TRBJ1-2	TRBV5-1	CASSLRGDARGYTF	TGCGCCAGCAGCTTGAGAGGAGACGCGCGTGGCTACACCTTC
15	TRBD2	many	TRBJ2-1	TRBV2	CASSNLAGGPVEQFF	TGTGCCAGCAGCAACTTAGCGGGGGGGCCGGTTGAGCAGTTCTTC
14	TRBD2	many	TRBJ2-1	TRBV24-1	CATSNEVAGWGQFF	TGTGCCACCAGCAATGAGGTAGCGGGCTGGGGCCAGTTCTTC
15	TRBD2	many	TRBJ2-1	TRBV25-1	CASSEPAGGPNEQFF	TGTGCCAGCAGTGAACCCGCGGGGGGGCCGAATGAGCAGTTCTTC
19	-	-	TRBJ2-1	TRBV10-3	CAISELEGERVNSYNEQFF	TGTGCCATCAGTGAGCTAGAGGGTGAGCGTGTCAACTCCTACAATGAGCAGTTCTTC
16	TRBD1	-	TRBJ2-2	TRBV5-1	CASSFRDSPNTGELFF	TGCGCCAGCAGCTTTAGGGACAGCCCGAACACCGGGGAGCTGTTTTTT
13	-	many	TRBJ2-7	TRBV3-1	CASSQVQEVEQYF	TGTGCCAGCAGCCAAGTACAGGAAGTTGAGCAGTACTTC
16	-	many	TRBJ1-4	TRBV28	CASSSREVAGNEKLFF	TGTGCCAGCAGTTCCCGGGAGGTGGCTGGTAATGAAAAACTGTTTTTT
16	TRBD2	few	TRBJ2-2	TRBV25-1	CASSERGLAITGELFF	TGTGCCAGCAGTGAACGAGGACTAGCGATCACCGGGGAGCTGTTTTTT